What follows describes a single T cell receptor beta chain. Using immunoSEQ multiplex PCR, the repertoire was profiled, and TCRdb retains in-frame clones only, with some absent. The profile shows approximately 60,000 clones, over 75% of them singletons. This CDR3 spans 17 amino acids. In germline, CDR1 is MGHRA, CDR2 YSYEKL. The data originate from a study of Tregs in tolerant kidney transplant recipients. The nonmyeloablative bone marrow transplants came from related graft donors, with transient mixed chimerism. The gene calls are TRBV4-1 and TRBJ2-5; tentative D call: TRBD1 (5 bases). The J call may be wrong; the DNA end is better matched by TRBJ2-7. Sequenced material: CD4+ T cells from blood (PBMCs), taken 6 months after the transplant. This receptor was identified in a human patient who received a combined kidney and bone marrow transplant. The graft donor may have contributed some T cells. The CDR3 here is CASSQALTGRLPYEQYF. In DNA, the CDR3 is TGCGCCAGCAGCCAAGCCCTCACAGGCCGGCTTCCCTACGAGCAGTACTTC.